This T cell receptor (beta chain) was documented in a study of yellow fever vaccine responses in identical twins. Findings and caveats of the study: Twins' vaccine T cell responses reportedly seemed partly convergent and partly personalized.

The CDR3 has 12 residues. Germline V gene sequence: CDR1 KGHSH, CDR2 LQKENI. Trimming took off 3 bases at V and 7 bases at J, with 7 bases between the two ends. Of note for this clonotype: Antigen: not known.

TCRdb ran MiXCR on the RT-PCR reads and lists one entry per CDR3 protein. In the table there are about 23,000 distinct CDR3 sequences, around four fifths of which are singletons. The input for sequencing was T cells from blood (PBMCs), unsorted or a sorted subset (not recorded which), taken before or after yellow fever vaccination (not recorded which). The rearrangement links TRBV18 to TRBJ2-4; D possibly corresponds to TRBD1 (5 bases). This TCR was recovered from a woman aged 18-29 years who received the yellow fever vaccine. CDR3: CASSPQGNIQYF. The CDR3, as DNA: TGTGCCAGCTCACCGCAGGGTAACATTCAGTACTTC.